The table lists the clone carrying this T cell receptor (beta chain) with a few counts. The source of the sample is a study of cytomegalovirus exposure and HLA in healthy donors. PCR used 60 Vbeta primers and 13 Jbeta primers. Clones were sequenced by immunoSEQ multiplex PCR, and TCRdb holds only the in-frame ones, with some missing. The sample lists some 110,000 clones, around 9.1% occurring once. CDR3 size: 19 residues. Germline-derived CDR1 and CDR2 are SEHNR and FQNEAQ (reference sequence). Trimming took off 0 bases at V and 2 bases at J, with 21 bases between the two ends. The source material was PBMCs. The source is a man between 35 and 55 years old in good health and CMV-seropositive. The chain employs TRBV7-9 and TRBJ2-3, with D possibly being TRBD2 (5 bases). CDR3 loop: CASSLASRGLRLSTDTQYF. The DNA for the CDR3 is TGTGCCAGCAGCTTAGCGTCCCGGGGATTACGTCTTTCCACAGATACGCAGTATTTT.